The next 9 T cell receptor beta chains were all read from a single sample in a study of T-cell reconstitution after alpha-beta-depleted transplantation in children. Unique molecular identifiers were incorporated into the prepared TCRbeta library. TCRdb used MiXCR to reprocess the PCR reads, holding one entry per CDR3 protein. The table has about 640,000 distinct CDR3 sequences, over 10% seen once; the top ten hold 2.2%. Specimen: PBMCs, mostly from graft donor cells, collected 360 days after TCRalphabeta/CD19-depleted stem cell transplant. These receptor sequences come from a male patient younger than 18 who had a stem cell transplant for acute myeloid leukemia, so the T cells may come from the graft donor.

V and J are TRBV6-2 or TRBV6-3 and TRBJ2-1, with 11 bases lining up with TRBD1. The CDR3 spans 15 residues. Germline CDR1 MNHEY, CDR2 SVGEGT. Germline trimming cut 6 bases from V and 5 bases from J; bases unmatched to any gene: 6. DNA for the CDR3: TGTGCCAGCAGCCAGGACAGGGGGCCGAACAATGAGCAGTTCTTC. This codes for CASSQDRGPNNEQFF.

V usage is TRBV20-1 and J usage is TRBJ2-1; D gene uncertain. Trimming took off 6 bases at V and 13 bases at J, with 16 bases between the two ends. CDR3 length: 11 residues. Germline V gene data show CDR1 as DFQATT and CDR2 as SNEGSKA (reference sequence). CDR3 sequence: CSAPSRTLQFF. CDR3 DNA: TGCAGTGCCCCCTCCCGGACCTTACAGTTCTTC.

This clonotype was observed a few times. This chain's CDR3 is CAWTGRRPQHF. As DNA, the CDR3 is TGTGCCTGGACAGGCCGCCGGCCCCAGCATTTT. This chain joins TRBV30 and TRBJ1-5; the D is unclear. Germline CDR1 GTSNPN, CDR2 SVGIG (reference sequence). The ends were cut back, 4 bases at V and 9 bases at J, with 10 bases in the middle. The CDR3 runs 11 residues.

The chain couples TRBV11-2 to TRBJ2-1; the D gene is possibly TRBD2 (5 bases). The V end was cut by 0 bases, the J end by 10 bases, with 16 bases between. Per germline, CDR1 SGHAT and CDR2 FQNNGV. This CDR3 has 15 amino acids. The CDR3: CASSLEAEAGLEQFF. CDR3 bases: TGTGCCAGCAGCTTAGAGGCGGAGGCAGGTTTAGAGCAGTTCTTC. Supplemented by reference TRBV11-2 and TRBJ2-1, the full variable domain reads EAGVAQSPRYKIIEKRQSVAFWCNPISGHATLYWYQQILGQGPKLLIQFQNNGVVDDSQLPKDRFSAERLKGVDSTLKIQPAKLEDSAVYLCASSLEAEAGLEQFFGPGTRLTVL.

The chain uses TRBV6-5 and TRBJ2-5, with 10 bases aligning to TRBD2. Germline lookup yields CDR1 MNHEY and CDR2 SVGAGI. The trim removed 2 bases at V and 1 base at J, leaving 4 bases unmatched. This CDR3 spans 16 amino acids. CDR3 amino acids: CASSYLGLAVQETQYF. DNA of the CDR3: TGTGCCAGCAGTTACCTAGGACTAGCGGTCCAAGAGACCCAGTACTTC.

Details on this clonotype: A much larger clone is a single base away; this may be a read error. The rearrangement uses TRBV4-2 and TRBJ1-3; D is ambiguous. This CDR3 region has 20 residues. Germline V gene sequence: CDR1 LGHNA, CDR2 YNFKEQ. This CDR3 is CASSLGSWTPLSKSGNTLYF. In nucleotides, the CDR3 is TGTGCCAGCAGCCTAGGGTCTTGGACTCCCCTTTCGAAATCTGGAAACACCTTATATTTT.

The chain is built from TRBV29-1 and TRBJ2-3; D is ambiguous. Germline lookup yields CDR1 SQVTM and CDR2 ANQGSEA. Trimming left V 7 bases short and J 2 bases short, with 13 bases between. The CDR3 is made up of 13 amino acids. The CDR3: CSGNSGLTDTQYF. The CDR3 DNA sequence: TGCAGCGGAAACTCGGGCCTCACAGATACGCAGTATTTT.

The chain combines TRBV20-1 with TRBJ2-5; no definite D call. The CDR3 length is 13 residues. CDR1 and CDR2 from the germline V gene are DFQATT and SNEGSKA (reference sequence). V gave up 6 bases and J gave up 9 bases, with 20 bases separating them. Here the CDR3 DNA reads TGCAGTGCCCTAGTTCCTGTGGCAGAAGCCCAGTACTTC. This sequence encodes CSALVPVAEAQYF.

This clonotype showed up just a few times. The rearrangement joins TRBV6-1 to TRBJ2-3, with D perhaps given as TRBD1 or TRBD2 (5 bases each). The germline CDR1 and CDR2 sequences are MNHNS and SASEGT. Trimming removed 5 bases from V and 8 bases from J, with 14 bases in between. The CDR3 runs 13 residues. CDR3 loop: CASSPGAPSTQYF. For the CDR3, the DNA is TGTGCCAGCAGTCCCGGGGCCCCTTCTACGCAGTATTTT.